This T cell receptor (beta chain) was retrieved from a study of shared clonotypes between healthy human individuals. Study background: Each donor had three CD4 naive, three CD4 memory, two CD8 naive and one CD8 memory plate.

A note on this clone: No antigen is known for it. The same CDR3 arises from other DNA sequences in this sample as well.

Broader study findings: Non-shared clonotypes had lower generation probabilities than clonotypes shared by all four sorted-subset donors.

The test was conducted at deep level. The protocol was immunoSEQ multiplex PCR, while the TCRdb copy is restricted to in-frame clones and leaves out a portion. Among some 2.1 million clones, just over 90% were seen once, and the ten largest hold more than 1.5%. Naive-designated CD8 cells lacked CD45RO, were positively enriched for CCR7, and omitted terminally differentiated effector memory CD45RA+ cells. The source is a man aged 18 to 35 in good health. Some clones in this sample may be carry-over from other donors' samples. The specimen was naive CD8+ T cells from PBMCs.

The CDR3 protein is CASSYVGSSYNEQFF. CDR3 in DNA: TGTGCCAGCAGTTATGTGGGAAGCTCCTACAATGAGCAGTTCTTC. The rearrangement uses TRBV6-5 and TRBJ2-1; the D is unclear. Germline V gives CDR1 MNHEY, CDR2 SVGAGI. The CDR3 consists of 15 residues. Trimming pared 3 bases from V and 0 bases from J, leaving 9 bases between.